This TCR beta chain was documented in a study of identical twins. Germline CDR1 and CDR2: GTSNPN and SVGIG (reference sequence). CDR3 length equals 17 residues. The V and J ends lost 3 bases and 9 bases, in that order; junction bases with no gene match: 22. From the 5' RACE reads, TCRdb called clonotypes with MiXCR, one entry per CDR3 protein. The table includes some 500,000 distinct CDR3 sequences, 14% detected once. These data also formed part of another study, on yellow fever vaccine responses in identical twins.

The V gene is TRBV30, the J gene TRBJ2-5, with 7 bases matching TRBD1. This TCR was sampled from a woman aged 18-29 years in good health. Sequencing was carried out using CD4+ T cells sorted from blood. The CDR3 protein is CAWSLGGYRGRKTAQYF. For the CDR3, the DNA is TGTGCCTGGAGCCTAGGGGGTTACAGGGGCCGCAAAACGGCCCAGTACTTC.